This T cell receptor (beta chain) stems from a study of cytomegalovirus exposure and HLA in healthy donors. General study results and limits: V segments that were indistinguishable, TRBV6-2 and TRBV6-3 among them, were omitted from analysis.

In regard to this clone: Its antigen is currently unknown.

The PCR employed 60 Vbeta primers together with 13 Jbeta primers. Data came from immunoSEQ multiplex PCR; TCRdb stores just in-frame clones and leaves some out. The table lists about 220,000 clones, more than 65% of them singletons. Germline V gene sequence: CDR1 MNHEY, CDR2 SMNVEV (reference sequence). CDR3 length: 16 amino acids. The V and J ends lost 4 bases and 1 base respectively, with 17 bases between them. The chain has TRBV27 and TRBJ2-7, with D perhaps matching TRBD1 (7 bases). Source material: PBMCs. The source is a man between 18 and 29 years old in good health and CMV-seronegative. The CDR3 sequence is CASSWGQTGRSYEQYF. CDR3 DNA: TGTGCCAGCAGTTGGGGCCAGACAGGGAGGTCCTACGAGCAGTACTTC.